This T cell receptor beta chain was recorded in a study of shared clonotypes between healthy human individuals. Overall study: CD4 naive cells filled three plates per donor, CD4 memory three, CD8 naive two and CD8 memory one.

V gave up 2 bases and J gave up 3 bases; unmatched junction bases: 4. The V gene's germline CDR1 is MNHEY and CDR2 SVGAGI. The CDR3 length is 15 residues. Notes on the study in general: Rarefaction demonstrated incomplete sorted-subset sequencing despite large depth. About 5% of naive CD4 clonotypes were shared across several donors.

Clones were sequenced by immunoSEQ multiplex PCR, and TCRdb holds only the in-frame ones, with some missing. Altogether approximately 1.4 million clones are present, 98% being singletons, with the ten largest covering roughly 0.42%. Comments on this clone: Antigen: not known.

The genes are TRBV6-5 and TRBJ2-1; 7 bases align to TRBD1. The sample taken for sequencing was naive CD4+ T cells sorted from blood. As for subset: CD45RA+ positively selected. The source is a man younger than 45 in good health. The chain's CDR3 is CASSYSGQDYNEQFF. CDR3 DNA sequence: TGTGCCAGCAGTTACAGTGGACAGGACTACAATGAGCAGTTCTTC.